The entry that follows covers one TCR beta chain sequence. The entry originates in a study of blood T cell repertoires in COVID-19. Recruitment covered about 26 US areas and drew participants whose ages spanned about 18 to 95 years. Participants' reported clinical history set cohort assignment. Someone with COVID-19 had been met by exposed participants within 2 weeks before study entry. Some clones are missing from TCRdb's copy, which holds only in-frame ones; the method was immunoSEQ multiplex PCR. The sample carries almost 350,000 clones, almost 90% recorded once. The CDR3 runs 10 residues. V lost 8 bases and J 5 bases, leaving 4 bases between the germline ends. CDR1 is MNHEY and CDR2 is SVGAGI in the germline V gene.

The chain couples TRBV6-5 to TRBJ1-5, with D unclear. The origin of this receptor is a woman aged 25-40 years who had been exposed to COVID-19. The sequenced sample was PBMCs or T cells enriched from blood (not recorded which). CDR3 bases: TGTGCCAGCGGGCATCAGCCCCAGCATTTT. Translated, it gives CASGHQPQHF.